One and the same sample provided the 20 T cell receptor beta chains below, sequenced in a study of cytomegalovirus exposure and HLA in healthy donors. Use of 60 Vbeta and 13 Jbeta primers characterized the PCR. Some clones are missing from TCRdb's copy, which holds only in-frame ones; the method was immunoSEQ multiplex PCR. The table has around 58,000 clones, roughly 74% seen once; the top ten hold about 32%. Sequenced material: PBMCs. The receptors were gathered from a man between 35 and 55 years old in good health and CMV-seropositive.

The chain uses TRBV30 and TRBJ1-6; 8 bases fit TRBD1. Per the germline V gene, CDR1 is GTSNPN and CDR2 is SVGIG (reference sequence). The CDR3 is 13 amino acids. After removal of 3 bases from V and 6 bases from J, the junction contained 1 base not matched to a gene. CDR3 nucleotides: TGTGCCTGGAGGACAGGGGCTAATTCACCCCTCCACTTT. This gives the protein CAWRTGANSPLHF. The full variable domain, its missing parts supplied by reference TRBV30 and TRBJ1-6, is SQTIHQWPATLVQPVGSPLSLECTVEGTSNPNLYWYRQAAGRGLQLLFYSVGIGQISSEVPQNLSASRPQDRQFILSSKKLLLSDSGFYLCAWRTGANSPLHFGNGTRLTVT.

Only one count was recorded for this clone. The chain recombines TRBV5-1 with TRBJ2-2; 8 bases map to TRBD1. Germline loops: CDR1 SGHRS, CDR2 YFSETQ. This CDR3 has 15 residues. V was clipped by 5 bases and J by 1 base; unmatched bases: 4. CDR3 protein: CASRAGTGNTGELFF. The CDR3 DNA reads TGCGCCAGCAGGGCCGGGACAGGGAACACCGGGGAGCTGTTTTTT.

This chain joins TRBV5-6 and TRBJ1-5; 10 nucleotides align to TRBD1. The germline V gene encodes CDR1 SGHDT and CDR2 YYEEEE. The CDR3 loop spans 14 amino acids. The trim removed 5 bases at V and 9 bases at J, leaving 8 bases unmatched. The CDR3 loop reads CASSRDRGQGPQHF. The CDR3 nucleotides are TGTGCCAGCAGTAGGGACAGGGGTCAGGGGCCCCAGCATTTT. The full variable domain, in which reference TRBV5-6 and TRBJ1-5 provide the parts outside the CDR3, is DAGVTQSPTHLIKTRGQQVTLRCSPKSGHDTVSWYQQALGQGPQFIFQYYEEEERQRGNFPDRFSGHQFPNYSSELNVNALLLGDSALYLCASSRDRGQGPQHFGDGTRLSIL.

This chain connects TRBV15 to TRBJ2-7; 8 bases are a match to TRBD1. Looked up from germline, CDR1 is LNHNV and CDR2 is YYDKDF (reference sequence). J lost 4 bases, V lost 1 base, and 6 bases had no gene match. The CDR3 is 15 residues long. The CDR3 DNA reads TGTGCCACCAGCAGAGGCCGGGACAGGAGTTACGAGCAGTACTTC. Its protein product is CATSRGRDRSYEQYF. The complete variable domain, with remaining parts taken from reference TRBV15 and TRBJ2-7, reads DAMVIQNPRYQVTQFGKPVTLSCSQTLNHNVMYWYQQKSSQAPKLLFHYYDKDFNNEADTPDNFQSRRPNTSFCFLDIRSPGLGDTAMYLCATSRGRDRSYEQYFGPGTRLTVT.

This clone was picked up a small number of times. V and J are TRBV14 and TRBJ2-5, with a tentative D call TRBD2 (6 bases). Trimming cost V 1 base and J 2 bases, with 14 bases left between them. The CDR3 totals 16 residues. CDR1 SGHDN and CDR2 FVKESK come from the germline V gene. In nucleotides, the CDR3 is TGTGCCAGCAGCCAAGTGGCATACGGGGGTCAAGAGACCCAGTACTTC. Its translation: CASSQVAYGGQETQYF.

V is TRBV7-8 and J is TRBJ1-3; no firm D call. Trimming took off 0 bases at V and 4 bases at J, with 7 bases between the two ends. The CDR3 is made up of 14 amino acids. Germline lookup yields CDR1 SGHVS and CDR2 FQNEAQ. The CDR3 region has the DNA TGTGCCAGCAGCTTAGCTTTGGGCGGAAACACCATATATTTT. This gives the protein CASSLALGGNTIYF.

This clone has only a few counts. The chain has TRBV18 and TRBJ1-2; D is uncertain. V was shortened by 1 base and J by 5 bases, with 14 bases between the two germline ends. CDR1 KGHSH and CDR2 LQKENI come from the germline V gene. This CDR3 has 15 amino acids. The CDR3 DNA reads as TGTGCCAGCTCACCACTAGAGGCGGCCCCTTATGGCTACACCTTC. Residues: CASSPLEAAPYGYTF.

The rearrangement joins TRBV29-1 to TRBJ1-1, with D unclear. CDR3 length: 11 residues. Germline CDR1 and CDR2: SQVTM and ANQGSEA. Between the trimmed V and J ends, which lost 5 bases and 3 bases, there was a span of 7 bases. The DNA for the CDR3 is TGCAGCGTTATGCCGGACACTGAAGCTTTCTTT. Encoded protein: CSVMPDTEAFF.

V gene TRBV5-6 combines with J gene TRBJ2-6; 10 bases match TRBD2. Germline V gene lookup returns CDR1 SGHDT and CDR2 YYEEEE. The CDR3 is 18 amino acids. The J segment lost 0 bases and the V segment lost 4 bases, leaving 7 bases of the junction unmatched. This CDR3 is CASSPGLAALSGANVLTF. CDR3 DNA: TGTGCCAGCAGCCCCGGACTAGCGGCCCTCTCTGGGGCCAACGTCCTGACTTTC.

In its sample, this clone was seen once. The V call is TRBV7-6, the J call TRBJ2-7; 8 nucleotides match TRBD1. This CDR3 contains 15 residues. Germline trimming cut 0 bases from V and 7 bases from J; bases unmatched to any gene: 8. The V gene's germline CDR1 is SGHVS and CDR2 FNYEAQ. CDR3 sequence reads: CASSLADRGPYEQYF. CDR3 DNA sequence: TGTGCCAGCAGCTTAGCCGACAGGGGACCTTATGAGCAGTACTTC.

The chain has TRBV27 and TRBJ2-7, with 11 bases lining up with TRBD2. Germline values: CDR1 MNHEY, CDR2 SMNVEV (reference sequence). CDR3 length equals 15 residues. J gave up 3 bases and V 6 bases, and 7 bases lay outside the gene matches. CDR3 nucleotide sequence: TGTGCCAGCAGCCGTAGCGGGGGGGAAAACTACGAGCAGTACTTC. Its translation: CASSRSGGENYEQYF.

The CDR3 region is CSVENPGEHYEQYF. The CDR3 DNA is TGCAGCGTTGAAAACCCGGGTGAGCATTACGAGCAGTACTTC. V is TRBV29-1 and J is TRBJ2-7, with D hard to call. Germline lookup yields CDR1 SQVTM and CDR2 ANQGSEA. The V and J ends lost 2 bases and 4 bases respectively, with 15 bases between them. The CDR3 is 14 residues long.

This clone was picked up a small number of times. The CDR3 region has the DNA TGTGCCAGCAGCCAAGGACTCCAGTCCTACAATGAGCAGTTCTTC. Translating it yields CASSQGLQSYNEQFF. The J gene is TRBJ2-1, the V gene TRBV4-2; D is unresolved. Trimming shortened V by 1 base and J by 1 base, and 8 bases separated the two germline ends. CDR1 and CDR2 (germline): LGHNA, YNFKEQ. The CDR3 length is 15 residues.

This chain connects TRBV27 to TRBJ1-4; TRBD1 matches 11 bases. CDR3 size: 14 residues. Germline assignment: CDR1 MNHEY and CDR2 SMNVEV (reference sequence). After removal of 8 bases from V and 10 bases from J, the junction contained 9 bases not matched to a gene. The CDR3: CASSSDRGLVKLFF. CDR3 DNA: TGTGCCAGCTCATCGGACAGGGGGCTGGTAAAACTGTTTTTT.

The CDR3 bases are TGTGCCAGCTCACCAAGGACAGAATCCTTAGAAGCTTTCTTT. Its protein is CASSPRTESLEAFF. The chain uses TRBV18 and TRBJ1-1, with D tentatively TRBD1 (6 bases). Germline CDR1 KGHSH, CDR2 LQKENI. CDR3 length equals 14 residues. Trimming took 2 bases from V and 8 from J, leaving 15 bases between them. The full variable domain, completed using reference TRBV18 and TRBJ1-1, is NAGVMQNPRHLVRRRGQEARLRCSPMKGHSHVYWYRQLPEEGLKFMVYLQKENIIDESGMPKERFSAEFPKEGPSILRIQQVVRGDSAAYFCASSPRTESLEAFFGQGTRLTVV.

The CDR3 coding sequence is TGTGCCAGCAGTTCAGCGACCGGGACAGATGAGCAGTTCTTC. Its protein product is CASSSATGTDEQFF. The chain uses TRBV6-6 and TRBJ2-1, with 7 bases aligning to TRBD1. Germline V lookup: CDR1 MNHNY, CDR2 SVGAGI (reference sequence). V trimming: 4 bases; J trimming: 8 bases; junction bases outside the gene matches: 8. This CDR3 region has 14 residues.

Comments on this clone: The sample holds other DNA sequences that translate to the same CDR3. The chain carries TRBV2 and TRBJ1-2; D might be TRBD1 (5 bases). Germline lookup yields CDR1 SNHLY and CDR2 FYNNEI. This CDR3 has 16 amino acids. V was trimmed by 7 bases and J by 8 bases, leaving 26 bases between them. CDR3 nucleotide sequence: TGTGCCAGCATTGGATACTCGGCCAGGGCCGTCGGAGGCTACACCTTC. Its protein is CASIGYSARAVGGYTF.

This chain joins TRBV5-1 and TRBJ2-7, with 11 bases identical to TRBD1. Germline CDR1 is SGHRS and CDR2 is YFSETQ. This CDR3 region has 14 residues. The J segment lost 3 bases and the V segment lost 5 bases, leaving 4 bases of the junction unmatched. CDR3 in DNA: TGCGCCAGCAGTCGGACAGGGGGCGGCTACGAGCAGTACTTC. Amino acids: CASSRTGGGYEQYF. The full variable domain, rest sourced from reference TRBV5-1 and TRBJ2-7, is KAGVTQTPRYLIKTRGQQVTLSCSPISGHRSVSWYQQTPGQGLQFLFEYFSETQRNKGNFPGRFSGRQFSNSRSEMNVSTLELGDSALYLCASSRTGGGYEQYFGPGTRLTVT.

The CDR3: CASSSLGTGLYEQYF. The DNA for the CDR3 is TGTGCCAGTAGTAGCCTGGGGACAGGGCTCTACGAGCAGTACTTC. The chain is built from TRBV19 and TRBJ2-7; 9 bases match TRBD1. Per the germline V gene, CDR1 is LNHDA and CDR2 is SQIVND (reference sequence). CDR3 length equals 15 residues. V lost 4 bases to trimming and J lost 3 bases; unmatched junction nucleotides: 7.

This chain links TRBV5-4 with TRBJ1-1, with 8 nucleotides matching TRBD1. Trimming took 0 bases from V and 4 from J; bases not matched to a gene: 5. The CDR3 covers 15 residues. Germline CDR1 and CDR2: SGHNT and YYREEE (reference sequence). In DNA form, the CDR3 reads TGTGCCAGCAGCTTGGGGCAGGGGGCGTTCACTGAAGCTTTCTTT. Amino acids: CASSLGQGAFTEAFF.